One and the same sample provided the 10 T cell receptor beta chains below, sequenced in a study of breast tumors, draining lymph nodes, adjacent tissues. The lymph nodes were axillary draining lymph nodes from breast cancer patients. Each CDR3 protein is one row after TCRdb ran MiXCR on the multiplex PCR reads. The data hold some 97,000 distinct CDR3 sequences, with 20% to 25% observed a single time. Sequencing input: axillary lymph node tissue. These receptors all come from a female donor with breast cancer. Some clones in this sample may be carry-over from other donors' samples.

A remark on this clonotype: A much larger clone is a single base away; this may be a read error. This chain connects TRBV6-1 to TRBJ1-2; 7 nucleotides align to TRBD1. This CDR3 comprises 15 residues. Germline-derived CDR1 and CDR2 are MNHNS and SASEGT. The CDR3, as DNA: TGTGCCACCCTCATACAGGGGAGGGCAGCTTATGGCCACACCTTC. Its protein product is CATLIQGRAAYGHTF.

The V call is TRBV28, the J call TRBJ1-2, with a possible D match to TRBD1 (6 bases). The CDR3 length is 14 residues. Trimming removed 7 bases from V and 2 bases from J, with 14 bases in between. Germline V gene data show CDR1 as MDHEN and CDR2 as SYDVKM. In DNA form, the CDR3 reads TGTGCCAGCAAGGTCTGGGGACAAAACTATGGCTACACCTTC. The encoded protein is CASKVWGQNYGYTF.

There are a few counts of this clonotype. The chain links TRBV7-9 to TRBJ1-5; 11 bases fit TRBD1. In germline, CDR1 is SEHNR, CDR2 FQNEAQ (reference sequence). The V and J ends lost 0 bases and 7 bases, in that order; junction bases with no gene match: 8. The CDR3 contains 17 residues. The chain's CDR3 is CASSLAFGQGAKQPQHF. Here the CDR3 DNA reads TGTGCCAGCAGCTTAGCCTTCGGACAGGGGGCGAAACAGCCCCAGCATTTT.

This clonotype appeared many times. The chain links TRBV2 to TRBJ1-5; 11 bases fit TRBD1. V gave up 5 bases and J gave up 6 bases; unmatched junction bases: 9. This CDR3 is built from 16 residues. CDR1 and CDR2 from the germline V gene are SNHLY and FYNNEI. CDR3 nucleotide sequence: TGTGCCAGCAGTTATAGGGGGGGACAGGGGGGTCAGCCCCAGCATTTT. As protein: CASSYRGGQGGQPQHF.

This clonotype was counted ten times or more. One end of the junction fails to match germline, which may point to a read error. Here the CDR3 reads CASSLASGGPTDTQYF. The CDR3 bases are TGCGCCAGCAGCTTGGCTAGCGGGGGACCCACAGATACGCAGTATTTT. The chain is built from TRBV5-4 and TRBJ2-3, with TRBD2 matching 10 bases. This CDR3 spans 16 amino acids. CDR1 is SGHNT and CDR2 is YYREEE in the germline V gene (reference sequence).

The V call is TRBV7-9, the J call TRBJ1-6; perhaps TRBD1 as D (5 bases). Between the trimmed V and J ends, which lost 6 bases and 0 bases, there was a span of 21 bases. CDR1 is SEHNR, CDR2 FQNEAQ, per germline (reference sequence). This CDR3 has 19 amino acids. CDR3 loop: CASSLRAGPYSSYNSPLHF. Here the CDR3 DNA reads TGTGCCAGCAGTCTAAGGGCAGGGCCTTACAGCTCCTATAATTCACCCCTCCACTTT.

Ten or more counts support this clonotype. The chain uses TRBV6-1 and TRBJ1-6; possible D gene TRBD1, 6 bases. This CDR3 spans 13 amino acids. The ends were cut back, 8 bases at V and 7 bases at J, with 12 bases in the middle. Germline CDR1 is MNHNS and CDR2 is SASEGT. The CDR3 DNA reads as TGTGCCAGCCGGGACATAGGAAATTCACCCCTCCACTTT. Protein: CASRDIGNSPLHF.

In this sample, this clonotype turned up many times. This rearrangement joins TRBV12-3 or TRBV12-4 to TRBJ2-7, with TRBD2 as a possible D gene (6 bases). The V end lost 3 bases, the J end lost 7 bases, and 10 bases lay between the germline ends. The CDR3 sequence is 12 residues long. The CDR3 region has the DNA TGTGCCAGCAGTTTCGGGGGAAGGGAGCAGTACTTC. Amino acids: CASSFGGREQYF.

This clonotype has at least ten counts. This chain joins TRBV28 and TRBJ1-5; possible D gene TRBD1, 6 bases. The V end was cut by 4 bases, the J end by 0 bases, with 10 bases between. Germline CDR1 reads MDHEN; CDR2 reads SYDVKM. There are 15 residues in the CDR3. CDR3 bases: TGTGCCAGCAGTTCCTTGACAGGTAGCAATCAGCCCCAGCATTTT. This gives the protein CASSSLTGSNQPQHF.

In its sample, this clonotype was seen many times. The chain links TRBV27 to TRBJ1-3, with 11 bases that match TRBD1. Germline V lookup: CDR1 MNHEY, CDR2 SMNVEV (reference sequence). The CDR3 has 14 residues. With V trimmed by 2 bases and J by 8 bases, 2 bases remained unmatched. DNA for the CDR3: TGTGCCAGCAGTTTACGGGGACAGGGGGACACCATATATTTT. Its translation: CASSLRGQGDTIYF.